This TCR beta chain is drawn from a study of Ad26.COV2.S vaccination and SARS-CoV-2 variants. Across the whole study: Recipients of Ad26.COV2.S got it intramuscularly, once or twice 56 days apart. General study findings and limits: Substantial response breadth was reportedly seen for spike-specific CD8+ and CD4+ T cells after vaccination. Greater spike-specific TCR breadth was seen in vaccine recipients than in placebo recipients.

On this clone: The antigen is undetermined.

Treatment reported: over 15 received Ad26.COV2.S at low or high dose, single or two shots; several received placebo; per-sample allocation not given. Repertoires come from day 63 after the first vaccine or placebo injection. Based in Boston, the donor was an adult of 18-55 years. Sequencing used immunoSEQ multiplex PCR; TCRdb keeps in-frame clones, though not all of them. The sample gives about 680,000 clones, 70% to 90% of which show up once; about 1.5% is in the top ten. V shed 3 bases and J shed 7 bases, with 3 bases lying between them. The CDR3 consists of 11 residues. Germline CDR1 reads ENHRY; CDR2 reads SYGVKD.

The source of this sequence is a person aged 18-60 years who received the Ad26.COV2.S COVID-19 vaccine or a placebo. This rearrangement joins TRBV10-3 to TRBJ2-2; D call uncertain. Specimen: peripheral blood, collected in a trial of Ad26.COV2.S vaccine versus placebo. CDR3 DNA sequence: TGTGCCATCAGTGATCACGGGGAGCTGTTTTTT. Its translation: CAISDHGELFF.